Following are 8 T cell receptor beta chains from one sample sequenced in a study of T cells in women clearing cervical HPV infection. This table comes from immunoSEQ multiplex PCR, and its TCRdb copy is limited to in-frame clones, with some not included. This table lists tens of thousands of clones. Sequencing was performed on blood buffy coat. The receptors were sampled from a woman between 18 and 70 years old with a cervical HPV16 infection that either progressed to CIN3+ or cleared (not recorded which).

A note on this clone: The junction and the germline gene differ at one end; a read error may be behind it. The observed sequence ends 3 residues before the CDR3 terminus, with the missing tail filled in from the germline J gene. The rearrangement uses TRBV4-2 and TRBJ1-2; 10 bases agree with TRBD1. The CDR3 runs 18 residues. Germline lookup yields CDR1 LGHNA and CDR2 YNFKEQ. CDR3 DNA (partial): TGCGCCAGCAGCCAAGATCTGGGGACAGGGGCGCCTAACTATGGC. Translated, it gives CASSQDLGTGAPNYG. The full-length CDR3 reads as CASSQDLGTGAPNYGYTF.

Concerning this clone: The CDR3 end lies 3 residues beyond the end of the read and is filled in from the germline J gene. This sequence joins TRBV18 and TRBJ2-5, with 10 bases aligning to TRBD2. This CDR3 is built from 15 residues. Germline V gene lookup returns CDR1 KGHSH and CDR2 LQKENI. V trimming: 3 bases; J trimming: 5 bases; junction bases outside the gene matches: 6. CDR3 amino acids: CASSPSLAGTETQYF. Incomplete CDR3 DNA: TGTGCCAGCTCACCGTCACTAGCGGGGACGGAGACC.

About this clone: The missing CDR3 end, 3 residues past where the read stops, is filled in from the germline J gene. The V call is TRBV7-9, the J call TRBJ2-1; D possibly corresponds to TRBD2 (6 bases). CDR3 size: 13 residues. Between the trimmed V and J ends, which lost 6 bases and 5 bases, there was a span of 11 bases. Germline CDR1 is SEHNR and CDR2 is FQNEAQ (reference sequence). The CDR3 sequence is CASRTTSNNEQFF. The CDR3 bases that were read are TGTGCCAGCAGAACAACTAGCAACAATGAG.

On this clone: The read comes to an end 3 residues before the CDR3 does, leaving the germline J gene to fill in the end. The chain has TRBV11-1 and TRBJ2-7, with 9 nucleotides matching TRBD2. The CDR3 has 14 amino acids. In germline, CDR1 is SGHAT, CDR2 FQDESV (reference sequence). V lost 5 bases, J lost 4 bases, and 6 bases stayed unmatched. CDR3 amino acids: CASSIRGGAYEQYF. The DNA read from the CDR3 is TGTGCCAGCAGCATTCGCGGGGGGGCTTACGAG. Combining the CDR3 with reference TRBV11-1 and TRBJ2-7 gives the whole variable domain EAEVAQSPRYKITEKSQAVAFWCDPISGHATLYWYRQILGQGPELLVQFQDESVVDDSQLPKDRFSAERLKGVDSTLKIQPAELGDSAMYLCASSIRGGAYEQYFGPGTRLTVT.

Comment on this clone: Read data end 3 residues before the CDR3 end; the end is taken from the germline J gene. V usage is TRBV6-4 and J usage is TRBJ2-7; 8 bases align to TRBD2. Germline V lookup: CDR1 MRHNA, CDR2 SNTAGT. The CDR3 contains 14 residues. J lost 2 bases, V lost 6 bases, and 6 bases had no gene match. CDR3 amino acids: CASSLERGPYEQYF. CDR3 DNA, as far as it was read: TGTGCCAGCAGCCTAGAGCGGGGGCCCTACGAG.

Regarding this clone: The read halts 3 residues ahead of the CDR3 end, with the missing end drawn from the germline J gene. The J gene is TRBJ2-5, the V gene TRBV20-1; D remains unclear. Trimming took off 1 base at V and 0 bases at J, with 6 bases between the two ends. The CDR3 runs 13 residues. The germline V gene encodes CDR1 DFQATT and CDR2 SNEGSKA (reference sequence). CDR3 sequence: CSARGPYQETQYF. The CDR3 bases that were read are TGCAGTGCTAGAGGGCCGTACCAAGAGACC.

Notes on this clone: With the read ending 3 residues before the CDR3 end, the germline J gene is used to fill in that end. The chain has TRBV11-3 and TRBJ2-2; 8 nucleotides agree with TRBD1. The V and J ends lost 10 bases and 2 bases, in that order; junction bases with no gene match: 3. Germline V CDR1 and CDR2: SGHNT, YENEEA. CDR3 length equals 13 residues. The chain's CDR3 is CATGTGNTGELFF. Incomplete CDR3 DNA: TGTGCCACCGGGACAGGAAACACCGGGGAG.

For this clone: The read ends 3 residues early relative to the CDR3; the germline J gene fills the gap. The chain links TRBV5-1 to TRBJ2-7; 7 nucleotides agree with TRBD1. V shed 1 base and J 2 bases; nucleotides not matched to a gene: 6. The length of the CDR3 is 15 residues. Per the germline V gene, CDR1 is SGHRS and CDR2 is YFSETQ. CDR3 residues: CASSLTGDPAYEQYF. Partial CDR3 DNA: TGCGCCAGCAGCTTGACAGGGGATCCAGCCTACGAG.